The 7 T cell receptor beta chains reported below all come from one sample, sequenced in a study of neurological immune-mediated disorders. Using its own MiXCR run on the 5' RACE reads, TCRdb lists one record per CDR3 protein. Among about 55,000 distinct CDR3 sequences listed, roughly 4.4% were seen once. The sample consisted of PBMCs. The receptors derive from a man aged 45-65 years with multiple sclerosis.

This clonotype appeared many times. This chain joins TRBV5-1 and TRBJ2-5; D is ambiguous. This CDR3 has 10 amino acids. Trimming removed 5 bases at V and 4 bases at J, with 3 bases between. Germline-derived CDR1 and CDR2 are SGHRS and YFSETQ. CDR3 residues: CASRGETQYF. In DNA, the CDR3 is TGCGCCAGCAGGGGAGAGACCCAGTACTTC.

About this clonotype itself: This may come from a read error, since a much larger clone is one base off. The chain couples TRBV7-7 to TRBJ2-2; D is possibly TRBD1 (6 bases). The CDR3 has 14 residues. Germline V CDR1 and CDR2: SSHAT, FNYEAQ (reference sequence). CDR3 sequence reads: CASSPGANTGEQFF. CDR3 coding DNA: TGTGCTAGCAGTCCAGGGGCGAACACCGGGGAGCAGTTTTTT.

This clonotype was seen at least ten times. The chain is built from TRBV7-2 and TRBJ2-2; 14 nucleotides agree with TRBD2. There are 15 residues in the CDR3. Germline lookup yields CDR1 SGHTA and CDR2 FQGNSA. Trimming took 5 bases from V and 8 from J; bases not matched to a gene: 4. The chain's CDR3 is CASSGLAGGFGELFF. DNA of the CDR3: TGTGCCAGCAGCGGACTAGCGGGGGGTTTTGGGGAGCTGTTTTTT. The full variable domain, completed using reference TRBV7-2 and TRBJ2-2, is GAGVSQSPSNKVTEKGKDVELRCDPISGHTALYWYRQSLGQGLEFLIYFQGNSAPDKSGLPSDRFSAERTGGSVSTLTIQRTQQEDSAVYLCASSGLAGGFGELFFGEGSRLTVL.

This clonotype has a count of ten or more. The chain combines TRBV20-1 with TRBJ2-3; 8 bases map to TRBD2. The CDR3 spans 13 residues. CDR1 is DFQATT, CDR2 SNEGSKA, per germline (reference sequence). J gave up 1 base and V 3 bases, and 0 bases lay outside the gene matches. This chain's CDR3 is CSASGGGTDTQYF. CDR3 coding DNA: TGCAGTGCTAGCGGGGGGGGCACAGATACGCAGTATTTT.

This clonotype was recorded at least ten times. This sequence joins TRBV7-8 and TRBJ1-6; D is unresolved. The germline V gene has CDR1 SGHVS and CDR2 FQNEAQ. The CDR3 is 19 amino acids. Trimming took off 4 bases at V and 0 bases at J, with 19 bases between the two ends. For the CDR3, the DNA is TGTGCCAGCAGCTCCCGCTTGTTGGCCGAGAGCTCCTATAATTCACCCCTCCACTTT. Its protein is CASSSRLLAESSYNSPLHF.

V gene TRBV4-1 combines with J gene TRBJ2-7, with no clear D. This CDR3 has 13 amino acids. The ends were cut back, 2 bases at V and 1 base at J, with 6 bases in the middle. The germline V gene has CDR1 MGHRA and CDR2 YSYEKL. This CDR3 is CASSQRGSYEQYF. CDR3 sequence (DNA): TGCGCCAGCAGCCAAAGAGGATCCTACGAGCAGTACTTC.

This clonotype came up many times. The chain uses TRBV5-1 and TRBJ2-2, with D tentatively TRBD1 (5 bases). Trimming shortened V by 4 bases and J by 4 bases, and 11 bases separated the two germline ends. The CDR3 spans 14 residues. Germline V lookup: CDR1 SGHRS, CDR2 YFSETQ. The CDR3 DNA reads as TGCGCCAGCAGCCCTTACAGGTCCACCGGGGAGCTGTTTTTT. Residues: CASSPYRSTGELFF.